The rows below give T cell receptor beta chains drawn from one sample of a study of T cells expressing NK-cell markers. TCRdb reworked the 5' RACE reads into one entry per CDR3 protein, no DNA. The sample holds about 260,000 distinct CDR3 sequences. Sequenced sample: blood T cells: a sorted CD56 or NKG2C T cell subset, CD4+ or CD8+ T cells, or bulk PBMC T cells (not recorded which). These receptors were obtained from a man aged 18 to 29 in good health. Both conserved end residues are part of each CDR3.

j_gene: TRBJ2-5; v_gene: TRBV29-1; CDR3aa: CSVGNQETQYF
j_gene: TRBJ2-5; v_gene: TRBV20-1; CDR3aa: CSAEGQVGQETQYF
j_gene: TRBJ2-2; v_gene: TRBV25-1; CDR3aa: CASTGRENTGELFF
j_gene: TRBJ2-1; v_gene: TRBV6-1; CDR3aa: CASSEGLLNEQFF
j_gene: TRBJ2-4; v_gene: TRBV5-5; CDR3aa: CASLPGDGTKNIQYF
j_gene: TRBJ1-1; v_gene: TRBV6-5; CDR3aa: CASSYSRPGTALNTEAFF
j_gene: TRBJ2-1; v_gene: TRBV6-4; CDR3aa: CASSASGNYNEQFF
j_gene: TRBJ2-2; v_gene: TRBV7-6; CDR3aa: CASSFRQGTGELFF
j_gene: TRBJ2-1; v_gene: TRBV4-3; CDR3aa: CASSQEGAGLNEQFF
j_gene: TRBJ2-7; v_gene: TRBV27; CDR3aa: CASSPSGQPLAGTYEQYF
j_gene: TRBJ2-1; v_gene: TRBV12-3/TRBV12-4; CDR3aa: CASTRTSGPSSYNEQFF
j_gene: TRBJ2-1; v_gene: TRBV7-2; CDR3aa: CASSRQGSFGNEQFF
j_gene: TRBJ2-3; v_gene: TRBV3-1; CDR3aa: CASSQDGRGGQDTQYF
j_gene: TRBJ2-1; v_gene: TRBV4-1; CDR3aa: CASRPRSGSYNEQFF
j_gene: TRBJ2-1; v_gene: TRBV9; CDR3aa: CASSVVGSNEQFF
j_gene: TRBJ2-2; v_gene: TRBV5-5; CDR3aa: CASSSGLAVFTGELFF